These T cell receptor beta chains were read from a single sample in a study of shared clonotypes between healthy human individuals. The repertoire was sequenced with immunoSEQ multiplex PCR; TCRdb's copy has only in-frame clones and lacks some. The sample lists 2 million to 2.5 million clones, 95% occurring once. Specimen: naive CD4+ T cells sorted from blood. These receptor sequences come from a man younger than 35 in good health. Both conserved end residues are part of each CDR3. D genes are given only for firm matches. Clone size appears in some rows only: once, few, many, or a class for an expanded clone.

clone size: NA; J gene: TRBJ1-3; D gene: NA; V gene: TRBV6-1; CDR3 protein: CASSEGALPGNTIYF; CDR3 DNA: TGTGCCAGCAGTGAAGGGGCGCTCCCTGGAAACACCATATATTTT
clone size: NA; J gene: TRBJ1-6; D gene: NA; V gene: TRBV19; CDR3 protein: CASCPGSLGSPLHF; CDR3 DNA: TGTGCCAGTTGCCCCGGATCTTTGGGTTCACCCCTCCACTTT
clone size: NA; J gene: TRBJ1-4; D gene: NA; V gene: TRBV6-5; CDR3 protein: CASSKGGLNEKLFF; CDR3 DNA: TGTGCCAGCTCCAAGGGGGGGCTTAATGAAAAACTGTTTTTT
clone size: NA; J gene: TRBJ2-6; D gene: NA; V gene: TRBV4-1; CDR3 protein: CASSQGRKGGGALGANVLTF; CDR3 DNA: TGCGCCAGCAGCCAAGGGAGGAAGGGCGGGGGCGCACTAGGGGCCAACGTCCTGACTTTC
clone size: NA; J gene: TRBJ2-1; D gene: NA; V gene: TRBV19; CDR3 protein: CASSIDQGLGSSYNEQFF; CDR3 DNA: TGTGCCAGTAGTATAGATCAGGGCTTGGGTAGCTCCTACAATGAGCAGTTCTTC
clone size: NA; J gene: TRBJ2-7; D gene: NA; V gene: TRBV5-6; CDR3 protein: CASSLVSGSYEQYF; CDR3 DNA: TGTGCCAGCAGCTTAGTATCGGGCTCCTACGAGCAGTACTTC
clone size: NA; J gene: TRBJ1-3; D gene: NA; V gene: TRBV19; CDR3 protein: CASTETGGISGNTIYF; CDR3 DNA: TGTGCCAGTACCGAAACCGGGGGTATCTCTGGAAACACCATATATTTT
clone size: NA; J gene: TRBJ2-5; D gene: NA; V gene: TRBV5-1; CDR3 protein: CASSPGNNQETQYF; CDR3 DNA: TGCGCCAGCAGTCCGGGGAACAACCAAGAGACCCAGTACTTC
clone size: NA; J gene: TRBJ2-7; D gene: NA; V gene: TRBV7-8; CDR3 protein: CASSRDHTISEQYF; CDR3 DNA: TGTGCCAGCAGCCGGGACCACACCATTAGCGAGCAGTACTTC
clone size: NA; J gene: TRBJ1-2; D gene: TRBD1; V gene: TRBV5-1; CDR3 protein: CASSRDSSYGYTF; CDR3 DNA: TGCGCCAGCAGCCGGGACAGCTCTTATGGCTACACCTTC
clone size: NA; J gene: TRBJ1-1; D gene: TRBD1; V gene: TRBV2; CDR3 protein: CATSGQMNTEAFF; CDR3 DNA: TGTGCCACCTCGGGACAGATGAACACTGAAGCTTTCTTT
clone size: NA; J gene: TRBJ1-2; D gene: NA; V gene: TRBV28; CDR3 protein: CASSFLAGGPYGYTF; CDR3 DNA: NA
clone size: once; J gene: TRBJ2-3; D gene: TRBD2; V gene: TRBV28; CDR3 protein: CASTLGRGVTDTQYF; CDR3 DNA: TGTGCCAGCACATTGGGGCGGGGGGTCACAGATACGCAGTATTTT
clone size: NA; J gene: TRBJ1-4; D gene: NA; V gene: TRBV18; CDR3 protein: CASSPREGFLFF; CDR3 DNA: TGTGCCAGCTCACCAAGGGAAGGCTTCTTGTTTTTT
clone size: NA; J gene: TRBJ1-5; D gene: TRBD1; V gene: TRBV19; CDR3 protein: CASSDGTANQPQHF; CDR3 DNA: TGTGCCAGTAGTGACGGGACAGCGAATCAGCCCCAGCATTTT
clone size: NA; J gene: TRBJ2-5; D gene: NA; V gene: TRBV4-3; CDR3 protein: CASSQDRLSPGTQYF; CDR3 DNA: TGCGCCAGCAGCCAAGATCGACTATCTCCCGGGACCCAGTACTTC
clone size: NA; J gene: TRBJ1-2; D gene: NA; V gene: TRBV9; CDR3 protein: CASSVGAGLAGYTF; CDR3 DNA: TGTGCCAGCAGCGTAGGGGCGGGACTGGCGGGCTACACCTTC
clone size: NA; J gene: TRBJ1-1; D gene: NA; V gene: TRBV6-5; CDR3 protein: CASSYLGKGQTTEAFF; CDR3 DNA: TGTGCCAGCAGTTACCTCGGGAAGGGGCAGACCACTGAAGCTTTCTTT
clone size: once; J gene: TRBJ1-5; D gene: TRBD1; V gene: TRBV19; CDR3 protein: CASSMGQGSQPQHF; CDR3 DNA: TGTGCCAGTAGTATGGGACAGGGATCCCAGCCCCAGCATTTT
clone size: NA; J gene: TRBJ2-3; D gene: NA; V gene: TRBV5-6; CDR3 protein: CASSLFWEGTDTQYF; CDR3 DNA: TGTGCCAGCAGCTTGTTTTGGGAAGGGACAGATACGCAGTATTTT
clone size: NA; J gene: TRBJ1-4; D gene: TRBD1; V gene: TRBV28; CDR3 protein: CASGGQGVEKLFF; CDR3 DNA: TGTGCCAGTGGGGGACAGGGGGTTGAAAAACTGTTTTTT
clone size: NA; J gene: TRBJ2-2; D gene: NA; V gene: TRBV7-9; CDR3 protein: CASSPGNTGELFF; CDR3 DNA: TGTGCCAGCAGCCCAGGGAACACCGGGGAGCTGTTTTTT
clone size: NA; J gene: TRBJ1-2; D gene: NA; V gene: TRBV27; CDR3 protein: CASREGYYGYTF; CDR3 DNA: TGTGCCAGCAGAGAGGGGTACTATGGCTACACCTTC
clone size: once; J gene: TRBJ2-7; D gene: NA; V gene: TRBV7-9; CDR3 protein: CASSFSGPPYEQYF; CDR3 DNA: TGTGCCAGCAGCTTTTCGGGACCCCCCTACGAGCAGTACTTC